This TCR beta chain was sequenced for a study of CD8+CD57+ T cells in acquired aplastic anemia. Overall study: Sorted CD4+ and CD8+ cells yielded DNA averaging around 3.2 ug. Mean read depth for CD4+ cells from healthy donors was about 9.9 million.

This clonotype was recorded only once. Its specificity is unknown. The germline V gene has CDR1 LNHNV and CDR2 YYDKDF (reference sequence). This CDR3 is 14 amino acids long. Deletions cut 5 bases from V and 5 bases from J, with 10 bases between. Findings and caveats of the study: Shared by patients and controls, 25 to 30 CD8+ CDR3s were abundant in patients.

Using genomic DNA as the template, TCR beta VDJ and CDR3 profiling was carried out. TCRdb re-called the reads through MiXCR, storing one row per CDR3 protein. The sample includes about 180,000 distinct CDR3 sequences, about half seen only once; the top ten take 2.9%. The sequenced material came from sorted CD4+, CD8+, or CD8+CD57+ T cells (not recorded which) from PBMCs. This receptor was taken from a human donor in good health. This chain uses TRBV15 with TRBJ1-6, with no clear D. CDR3 in amino acids: CATSVNPNNSPLHF. The CDR3 DNA sequence: TGTGCCACCAGCGTTAACCCCAATAATTCACCCCTCCACTTT.